This T cell receptor (beta chain) was identified during a study of T cell responses to AZD1222 COVID-19 vaccine. General observations from the study: No repertoire was sampled before or during the peak T cell response, only after it. Spike-specific TCR breadth and depth were elevated following two AZD1222 doses.

As for this clone: Its antigen is unknown.

Using immunoSEQ multiplex PCR, the repertoire was profiled, and TCRdb retains in-frame clones only, with some absent. The table records about 110,000 clones, about 88% of them present only once. This CDR3 has 14 residues. CDR1 and CDR2 (germline): LNHDA, SQIVND (reference sequence). The V segment lost 5 bases and the J segment 5 bases; nucleotides outside the gene matches: 6. J is TRBJ1-1 and V is TRBV19; 9 bases line up with TRBD1. Here the sequenced sample was peripheral blood, taken on day 0 of AZD1222 vaccination. The origin of this receptor is an adult in good health. In DNA form, the CDR3 reads TGTGCCAGTAGTCCGGGACAGGGAGGGACTGAAGCTTTCTTT. This sequence encodes CASSPGQGGTEAFF.